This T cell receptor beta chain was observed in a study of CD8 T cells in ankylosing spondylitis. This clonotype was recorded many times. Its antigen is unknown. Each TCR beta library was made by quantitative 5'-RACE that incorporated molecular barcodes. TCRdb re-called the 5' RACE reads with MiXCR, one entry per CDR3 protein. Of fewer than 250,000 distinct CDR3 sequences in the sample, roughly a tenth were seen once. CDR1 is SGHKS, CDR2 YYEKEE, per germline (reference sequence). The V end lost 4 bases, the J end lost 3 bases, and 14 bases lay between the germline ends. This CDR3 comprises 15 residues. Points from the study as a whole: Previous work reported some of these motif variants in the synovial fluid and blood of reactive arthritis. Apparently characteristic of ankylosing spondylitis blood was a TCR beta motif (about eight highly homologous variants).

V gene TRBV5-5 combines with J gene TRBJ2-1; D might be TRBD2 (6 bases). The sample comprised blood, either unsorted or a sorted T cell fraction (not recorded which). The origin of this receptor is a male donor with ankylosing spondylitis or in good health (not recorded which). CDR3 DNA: TGTGCCAGCAGCGTCGCCGGGAGTAACTACAATGAGCAGTTCTTC. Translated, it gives CASSVAGSNYNEQFF.